Listed below are T cell receptor beta chains from one sample, sequenced in a study of CD4 T cells in relation to SARS-CoV-2 and coronaviruses. Generated by immunoSEQ multiplex PCR, the TCRdb table keeps only in-frame clones and is missing some. Counted here are around 62,000 clones, 85% to 95% occurring once; the ten biggest clones make up around 0.13%. Sequencing used naive CD4+ T cells from PBMCs. These TCRs come from a human donor in good health. Both conserved end residues are part of each CDR3. The D gene is left open where the match is weak. Size tells how often a clone was seen (once, few, many) or the class of an expanded clone, and some rows leave it out.

CDR3 DNA: TGTGCCAGCAGTTCAAGCAGGGCCCCGGGCAATCAGCCCCAGCATTTT; CDR3 protein: CASSSSRAPGNQPQHF; V gene: TRBV28; D gene: -; clone size: -; J gene: TRBJ1-5
CDR3 DNA: TGTGCCAGCAGCAGAGACAGGGGGCCGTCTGGAAACACCATATATTTT; CDR3 protein: CASSRDRGPSGNTIYF; V gene: TRBV4-2; D gene: TRBD1; clone size: -; J gene: TRBJ1-3
CDR3 DNA: TGCGCCAGCAGGCCAGGGGGCATGGAGACCCAGTACTTC; CDR3 protein: CASRPGGMETQYF; V gene: TRBV5-1; D gene: TRBD1; clone size: -; J gene: TRBJ2-5
CDR3 DNA: TGTGCCAGTAGTATACAAAGAAACACTGAAGCTTTCTTT; CDR3 protein: CASSIQRNTEAFF; V gene: TRBV19; D gene: -; clone size: -; J gene: TRBJ1-1
CDR3 DNA: TGTGCCAGCAGCGGAGACGGGGCCTATGGTTCACCCCTCCACTTT; CDR3 protein: CASSGDGAYGSPLHF; V gene: TRBV9; D gene: -; clone size: -; J gene: TRBJ1-6
CDR3 DNA: TGTGCCTGGACCCCCCACGGGGTGTCCACAAATGAGCAGTTCTTC; CDR3 protein: CAWTPHGVSTNEQFF; V gene: TRBV30; D gene: -; clone size: -; J gene: TRBJ2-1
CDR3 DNA: TGCGCCAGCAGCTCGGGACAGGGGTACCACGAGCAGTACTTC; CDR3 protein: CASSSGQGYHEQYF; V gene: TRBV5-1; D gene: TRBD1; clone size: -; J gene: TRBJ2-7
CDR3 DNA: TGTGCCAGCAGTTTTAGGCGTTCCTTCTACGAGCAGTACTTC; CDR3 protein: CASSFRRSFYEQYF; V gene: TRBV27; D gene: -; clone size: few; J gene: TRBJ2-7
CDR3 DNA: TGTGCCAGCAGCGCGACAGGGGGTCAGCCCCAGCATTTT; CDR3 protein: CASSATGGQPQHF; V gene: TRBV7-2; D gene: TRBD1; clone size: -; J gene: TRBJ1-5
CDR3 DNA: TGTGCCAGCAGCGTATCTAGAGCAGATACGCAGTATTTT; CDR3 protein: CASSVSRADTQYF; V gene: TRBV9; D gene: -; clone size: -; J gene: TRBJ2-3
CDR3 DNA: TGCACCAGCAGGGGAGGACTAGTGGTCATGACAGATACGCAGTATTTT; CDR3 protein: CTSRGGLVVMTDTQYF; V gene: TRBV1; D gene: -; clone size: -; J gene: TRBJ2-3
CDR3 DNA: TGTGCCAGCAGCGTAGGTTTAGCGGGAGTGGAAAACATTCAGTACTTC; CDR3 protein: CASSVGLAGVENIQYF; V gene: TRBV9; D gene: TRBD2; clone size: -; J gene: TRBJ2-4
CDR3 DNA: TGTGCCAGCAGAGACGGGACAGGGGGTAAGACCCAGTACTTC; CDR3 protein: CASRDGTGGKTQYF; V gene: TRBV28; D gene: TRBD1; clone size: once; J gene: TRBJ2-5
CDR3 DNA: TGTGCCAGCAGCCAAGCCGCAACTAGCGGGAGGATCCATGAGCAGTTCTTC; CDR3 protein: CASSQAATSGRIHEQFF; V gene: TRBV3-1/TRBV3-2; D gene: TRBD2; clone size: -; J gene: TRBJ2-1
CDR3 DNA: TGTGCCAGCACCCCGGACAGATTCAACTACGAGCAGTACTTC; CDR3 protein: CASTPDRFNYEQYF; V gene: TRBV6-5; D gene: -; clone size: -; J gene: TRBJ2-7
CDR3 DNA: TGCGCCAGCAGCGGGGGAGTGCCAAACTACGAGCAGTACTTC; CDR3 protein: CASSGGVPNYEQYF; V gene: TRBV5-1; D gene: -; clone size: -; J gene: TRBJ2-7
CDR3 DNA: TGTGCCTGGAAAAAACGGGCCGGGATTGAGTTCTTC; CDR3 protein: CAWKKRAGIEFF; V gene: TRBV30; D gene: -; clone size: -; J gene: TRBJ2-1
CDR3 DNA: TGCAGTGCTAGTCCCGAAGTCGTAAATCAGCCCCAGCATTTT; CDR3 protein: CSASPEVVNQPQHF; V gene: TRBV20-1; D gene: -; clone size: -; J gene: TRBJ1-5
CDR3 DNA: TGTGCCAGTAGTATAGGACGGTACAATGAGCAGTTCTTC; CDR3 protein: CASSIGRYNEQFF; V gene: TRBV19; D gene: -; clone size: -; J gene: TRBJ2-1
CDR3 DNA: TGTGCCACCAGCAGAGATTTGGCGTATGAGCAGTTCTTC; CDR3 protein: CATSRDLAYEQFF; V gene: TRBV15; D gene: -; clone size: -; J gene: TRBJ2-1
CDR3 DNA: TGTGCCAGCAGTCCACAGGGGGGAGGCAATCAGCCCCAGCATTTT; CDR3 protein: CASSPQGGGNQPQHF; V gene: TRBV6-5; D gene: TRBD1; clone size: -; J gene: TRBJ1-5
CDR3 DNA: TGCGCCAGCAGCTTGGGCGTTGGACCGGAAGAGACCCAGTACTTC; CDR3 protein: CASSLGVGPEETQYF; V gene: TRBV5-1; D gene: -; clone size: -; J gene: TRBJ2-5
CDR3 DNA: TGTGCCAGCAGGAAAGGGGGGACTGGGGCCAACGTCCTGACTTTC; CDR3 protein: CASRKGGTGANVLTF; V gene: TRBV6-5; D gene: -; clone size: -; J gene: TRBJ2-6
CDR3 DNA: TGTGCCAGCAGTCCCCCATTTTGGACTAGCGGGAGTGGCGAGCAGTACTTC; CDR3 protein: CASSPPFWTSGSGEQYF; V gene: TRBV28; D gene: TRBD2; clone size: -; J gene: TRBJ2-7
CDR3 DNA: TGTGCCAGCAGTTCAGGTTCGGGGGGCGAGACCCAGTACTTC; CDR3 protein: CASSSGSGGETQYF; V gene: TRBV6-2/TRBV6-3; D gene: -; clone size: -; J gene: TRBJ2-5
CDR3 DNA: TGCGCCAGCAGCCAAGAGGGCAGCCTGGCCGGGGAGCTGTTTTTT; CDR3 protein: CASSQEGSLAGELFF; V gene: TRBV4-1; D gene: -; clone size: -; J gene: TRBJ2-2
CDR3 DNA: TGTGCCAGCAGCTGGGACGGGAGCTCCTACGAGCAGTACTTC; CDR3 protein: CASSWDGSSYEQYF; V gene: TRBV11-3; D gene: -; clone size: -; J gene: TRBJ2-7
CDR3 DNA: TGTGCCACCAGCAGAGATTTCAGGGGCTATGGCTACACCTTC; CDR3 protein: CATSRDFRGYGYTF; V gene: TRBV15; D gene: -; clone size: -; J gene: TRBJ1-2
CDR3 DNA: TGTGCCATCAGATTCCGGGAGAACACTGAAGCTTTCTTT; CDR3 protein: CAIRFRENTEAFF; V gene: TRBV10-3; D gene: -; clone size: -; J gene: TRBJ1-1
CDR3 DNA: TGCGCCAGCAGGCAACAGGTGGGGGTCTATGGCTACACCTTC; CDR3 protein: CASRQQVGVYGYTF; V gene: TRBV5-1; D gene: -; clone size: few; J gene: TRBJ1-2
CDR3 DNA: TGTGCCAGCAGCTTAACGGGGGCTACGGGGTACAATGAGCAGTTCTTC; CDR3 protein: CASSLTGATGYNEQFF; V gene: TRBV7-3; D gene: -; clone size: -; J gene: TRBJ2-1
CDR3 DNA: TGTGCCAGCAGCCGACCCGGGGGTCTGAACACCGGGGAGCTGTTTTTT; CDR3 protein: CASSRPGGLNTGELFF; V gene: TRBV7-9; D gene: -; clone size: few; J gene: TRBJ2-2
CDR3 DNA: TGTGCCACCAGTGATTTTGTTCAGGGGGTACAGGGCTACACCTTC; CDR3 protein: CATSDFVQGVQGYTF; V gene: TRBV24-1; D gene: TRBD1; clone size: few; J gene: TRBJ1-2
CDR3 DNA: TGTGCCAGCAGTGAACCGGGACGGCTCTACGAGCAGTACTTC; CDR3 protein: CASSEPGRLYEQYF; V gene: TRBV6-1; D gene: -; clone size: -; J gene: TRBJ2-7
CDR3 DNA: TGTGCCAGCAGCTTGGGATGGACACCCGGAAACACCATATATTTT; CDR3 protein: CASSLGWTPGNTIYF; V gene: TRBV5-6; D gene: -; clone size: -; J gene: TRBJ1-3